The subject of this entry is one T cell receptor (beta chain). This clonotype was seen many times. Its binding antigen is unknown. No much larger clone exists at a distance of one base, and base qualities are not known. Unmatched junction bases come to 10, with V trimmed by 6 bases and J by 8 bases. The CDR3 has 14 amino acids, counting the end cysteine and phenylalanine. Just CDR3 DNA is preserved here, 42 bases in frame from base 1. CDR1 and CDR2 are drawn from the germline V gene (reference sequence): MNHEY, SMNVEV. Stable Graves' hyperthyroidism was defined as the absence of progression to ophthalmopathy over 18 months of follow-up. Hyperthyroidism patients were newly diagnosed, had a disease duration of under 2 months, and were aged 18 to 65 years. Patients with uncontrolled infections, other autoimmune diseases, pregnancy or lactation were excluded. Diagnoses relied on clinical symptoms, serum thyroxine and TRAb, thyroid ultrasound and orbital computed tomography. Ficoll-Paque density gradient centrifugation was used to isolate PBMCs from around 10 ml of fresh peripheral blood. Total RNA was extracted using Trizol reagent, and RNA quality was assessed on an Agilent 2100 Bioanalyzer.

This record belongs to a study of T cells in Graves' hyperthyroidism and ophthalmopathy (dated by TCRdb to the late 2010s). Background on the whole study: Peripheral blood samples were taken at the time of initial diagnosis, prior to any treatment. To identify TCR V-J signatures that set the groups apart, the researchers used a discovery cohort of about a hundred patients, made up of some 41 with Graves' ophthalmopathy and some 60 with stable Graves' hyperthyroidism. An independent validation cohort of around 20 hyperthyroidism patients and approximately 17 patients who later progressed to ophthalmopathy tested prospective prediction of ophthalmopathy. The 95 to 100 discovery patients were randomly split 7:3 into training and test sets. In roughly six Graves' hyperthyroidism patients, the study also compared T-cell repertoires from thyroid tissue with T-cell repertoires from blood. After sampling, hyperthyroidism patients received methimazole starting at 30 mg daily, and ophthalmopathy patients received high-dose intravenous methylprednisolone. The paper describes TCR Vbeta CDR3 sequencing of 135 peripheral blood samples, made up of fewer than 50 ophthalmopathy patients, more than 70 hyperthyroidism patients and roughly 17 progressor patients.

The TCR beta CDR3 regions were amplified from RNA transcripts. For the first round of RT-PCR on the TCR CDR3, the HTBI primer set was used together with the Qiagen OneStep RT-PCR kit. Libraries were constructed in a second round of multiplex PCR, after which size selection and purification were performed. Libraries were sequenced paired-end with 100 bp reads on an Illumina HiSeq2000. The paper's processing steps were these. Raw data were processed with SOAPnuke, discarding reads with adapters, uncalled bases, mean Phred below 15, or no exact constant-primer or identifier match. COPE v1.2.5 was used to merge high-quality paired reads, and clonotypes were defined as unique nucleotide sequences. Clonotypes were aligned to IMGT TRBV, TRBD and TRBJ reference segments using MiTCR v1.1. The analysis was restricted to V-J combinations with a frequency above 0.0001, which together covered 99.2% of the repertoires. The TCS score was defined as F50 (clonal expansion) divided by E x V (chaos), with BLOSUM62-based TCRdist calculated between CDR3 peptides within each V-J. Welch's t-statistics and random forest reduced fewer than 550 V-J features to 13, which were used in a naive Bayes classifier (R e1071). TCRdb trimmed the raw reads at Q25, called clones with MiXCR and kept productive beta chains. All rows with the same CDR3 protein become a single entry with the most common DNA and genes. The V and J calls, along with clone size, are taken from TCRdb and not from the paper's own processing. This sample has 550,000 to 600,000 distinct CDR3 sequences in its table, and 16% of those were observed once. In total, the top ten clones hold under 20% of the sample.

What the study reported, not specific to this receptor: Ophthalmopathy was separated from stable hyperthyroidism by a 13 V-J signature model, with about 86% sensitivity and roughly 81% specificity obtained in cross-validation and 80%/75% obtained in testing. In validation, the model predicted progression to ophthalmopathy with 60% to 71% sensitivity and approximately 78% specificity, a median of roughly seven months before onset. Most expanded thyroid clonotypes (frequency above 0.001) were also detected in blood, suggesting blood repertoires may reflect thyroid immune responses. Sample size was not statistically predetermined, and investigators were not blinded to group allocation.

The sequenced sample consisted of blood. The clonotype originates from a woman between 18 and 29 years old with Graves' hyperthyroidism. This receptor chain uses TRBV27 and TRBJ2-1; 7 nucleotides in the junction match TRBD1. Read as DNA, the sequence is TGTGCCAGCAGCCTGGGACAGAGTGAGGATGAGCAGTTCTTC. The translation is CASSLGQSEDEQFF.